The present entry profiles one T cell receptor (beta chain) with its context. The data were taken from a study of blood T cell repertoires in COVID-19. Study-wide context: The United States, Italy and Spain were the sources of the acute and convalescent COVID-19 samples. The cDNA or gDNA used as material had been derived from T cells, B-cell-depleted T cells, or PBMCs.

Authors' data handling: The assay estimated nucleated cells by amplifying reference gene primers. Using immunoSEQ multiplex PCR, the repertoire was profiled, and TCRdb retains in-frame clones only, with some absent. The V and J calls and clone size are taken from that table; D and trimming were inferred from the DNA. The table has 150,000 or so clones, approximately 90% seen once. The clonotype comes from a man aged 18 to 35 with acute or convalescent COVID-19. Specimen: peripheral blood.

The DNA for the CDR3 is TGTGCCAGCTCACCACTAGAGGGGGAAGCCAAAAACATTCAGTACTTC. Translated: CASSPLEGEAKNIQYF. The chain recombines TRBV18 with TRBJ2-4; maybe TRBD1 (6 bases). The V and J ends lost 1 base and 0 bases respectively, with 10 bases between them. CDR1 is KGHSH and CDR2 is LQKENI in the germline V gene. The CDR3 loop spans 16 amino acids.